The TCR beta chain under discussion was sequenced for a study of T cell clonotyping in hematopoietic cell transplantation. Study-wide findings and caveats: CD4 and CD8 repertoire contributions could not be separated without sorting. At the given depth, recipient repertoires were over 95% de novo clonotypes.

From germline, CDR1 is MDHEN and CDR2 SYDVKM. Trimming cost V 1 base and J 4 bases, with 11 bases left between them. The CDR3 totals 15 residues. Regarding time point: recipient sample about 28 days before transplant, after cytoreduction. The repertoire was sequenced with immunoSEQ multiplex PCR; TCRdb's copy has only in-frame clones and lacks some. The sample carries about 28,000 clones, roughly 91% recorded once. With respect to this clone: The antigen remains undetermined.

The source of this sequence is a man aged 45-65 years with acute myeloid leukemia. Some clones in this sample may be carry-over from other donors' samples. V gene TRBV28 combines with J gene TRBJ1-3; maybe TRBD1 (5 bases). The sequencing used peripheral blood mononuclear cells, collected before stem cell transplant. The CDR3 DNA reads as TGTGCCAGCAGTTTATTGTTGGGGGAAGGAAACACCATATATTTT. As protein: CASSLLLGEGNTIYF.